Listed below are T cell receptor beta chains from one sample, sequenced in a study of T cells in Graves' hyperthyroidism and ophthalmopathy. One entry per CDR3 protein results from TCRdb running MiXCR on the multiplex PCR reads. In the table there are approximately 58,000 distinct CDR3 sequences, about 50% of which are singletons. Sequenced material: blood. The receptors derive from a woman aged 25-40 years with Graves' ophthalmopathy. CDR3s include the opening cysteine and the closing phenylalanine or tryptophan. D genes are given only for firm matches. A clone size is listed for some rows: how often the clone was seen (once, few, many), or a class if it is expanded.

CDR3 DNA: TGTGCCAGCAGTGGAGGGGTCCTGTACGAGCAGTACTTC
CDR3 protein: CASSGGVLYEQYF
V gene: TRBV2
D gene: -
J gene: TRBJ2-7
clone size: medium-sized

CDR3 DNA: TGTGCCAGCAGCCGGGACAGGGATTATGGCTACACCTTC
CDR3 protein: CASSRDRDYGYTF
V gene: TRBV6-5
D gene: TRBD1
J gene: TRBJ1-2
clone size: many

CDR3 DNA: TGTGCCAGCAGCTTAGATGGAGGGGTGGTAGGCGAGCAGTACTTC
CDR3 protein: CASSLDGGVVGEQYF
V gene: TRBV7-2
D gene: -
J gene: TRBJ2-7
clone size: -

CDR3 DNA: TGTGCCAGCAGCCCCGGATGGAAGACAGATACGCAGTATTTT
CDR3 protein: CASSPGWKTDTQYF
V gene: TRBV7-9
D gene: -
J gene: TRBJ2-3
clone size: -

CDR3 DNA: TGTGCTAGTGGTTTGGTTCCCGGGACAGGCGAGAACAATGAGCAGTTCTTC
CDR3 protein: CASGLVPGTGENNEQFF
V gene: TRBV12-5
D gene: TRBD1
J gene: TRBJ2-1
clone size: many

CDR3 DNA: TGTGCCACCCGGCTAGCGGGAGGGGAGCAGTACTTC
CDR3 protein: CATRLAGGEQYF
V gene: TRBV10-3
D gene: TRBD2
J gene: TRBJ2-7
clone size: many

CDR3 DNA: TGCGCCAGCAGTCTAAACGGGTACGATGAGCAGTTCTTC
CDR3 protein: CASSLNGYDEQFF
V gene: TRBV5-1
D gene: -
J gene: TRBJ2-1
clone size: many

CDR3 DNA: TGTGCCAGCAGCGGGATAGCGGGAGTCAATGAGCAGTTCTTC
CDR3 protein: CASSGIAGVNEQFF
V gene: TRBV7-3
D gene: TRBD2
J gene: TRBJ2-1
clone size: many

CDR3 DNA: TGTGCCAGTTTCCAAACAGGGATCAGGGAGATGTTTTTT
CDR3 protein: CASFQTGIREMFF
V gene: TRBV19
D gene: -
J gene: TRBJ2-2
clone size: -

CDR3 DNA: TGCAGTGCTGGACTTCCGACAGAAAACTATGGCTACACCTTC
CDR3 protein: CSAGLPTENYGYTF
V gene: TRBV20-1
D gene: -
J gene: TRBJ1-2
clone size: many

CDR3 DNA: TGTGCCAGCAGTTTAGCGGGCAATGGCTACACCTTC
CDR3 protein: CASSLAGNGYTF
V gene: TRBV28
D gene: -
J gene: TRBJ1-2
clone size: many

CDR3 DNA: TGCAGTGCTAGAGCCGCGACATACGATGAAGCTTTCTTT
CDR3 protein: CSARAATYDEAFF
V gene: TRBV20-1
D gene: -
J gene: TRBJ1-1
clone size: -

CDR3 DNA: TGCGCCAGCAGCTTGGGGGGACTACGGGACGGAGCCTACGAGCAGTACTTC
CDR3 protein: CASSLGGLRDGAYEQYF
V gene: TRBV5-1
D gene: TRBD2
J gene: TRBJ2-7
clone size: many

CDR3 DNA: TGTGCCAGCAGCTTAAGTAAGGGGGGTGGACACACCTTC
CDR3 protein: CASSLSKGGGHTF
V gene: TRBV7-3
D gene: -
J gene: TRBJ1-2
clone size: -

CDR3 DNA: TGTGCCAGCAGCCAAACTTCCGGGACAGGGGGCGATGAGCAGTTCTTC
CDR3 protein: CASSQTSGTGGDEQFF
V gene: TRBV7-9
D gene: TRBD1
J gene: TRBJ2-1
clone size: many